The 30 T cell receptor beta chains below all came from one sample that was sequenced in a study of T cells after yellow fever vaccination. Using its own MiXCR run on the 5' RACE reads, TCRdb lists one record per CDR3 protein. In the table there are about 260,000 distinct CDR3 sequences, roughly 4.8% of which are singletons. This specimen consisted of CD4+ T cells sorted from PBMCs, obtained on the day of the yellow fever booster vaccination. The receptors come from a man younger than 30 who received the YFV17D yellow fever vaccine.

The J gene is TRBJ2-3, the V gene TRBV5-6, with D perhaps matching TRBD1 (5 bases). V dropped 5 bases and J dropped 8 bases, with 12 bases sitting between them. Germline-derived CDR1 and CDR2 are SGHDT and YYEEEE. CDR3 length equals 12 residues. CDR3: CASRSDRTTQYF. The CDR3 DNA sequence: TGTGCCAGCAGATCTGACAGAACTACGCAGTATTTT.

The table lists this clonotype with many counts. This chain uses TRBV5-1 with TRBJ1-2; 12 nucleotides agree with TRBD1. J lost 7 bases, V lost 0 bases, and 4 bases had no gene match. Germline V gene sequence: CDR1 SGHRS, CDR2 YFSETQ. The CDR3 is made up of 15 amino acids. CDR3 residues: CASSLAGQGARGYTF. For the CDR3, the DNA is TGCGCCAGCAGCTTGGCGGGACAGGGGGCTCGTGGCTACACCTTC.

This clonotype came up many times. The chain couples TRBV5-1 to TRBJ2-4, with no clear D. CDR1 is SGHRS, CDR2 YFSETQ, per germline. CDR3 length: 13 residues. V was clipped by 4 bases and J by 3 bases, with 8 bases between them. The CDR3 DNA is TGCGCCAGCAGCATTTCGGACAAAAACATTCAGTACTTC. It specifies CASSISDKNIQYF.

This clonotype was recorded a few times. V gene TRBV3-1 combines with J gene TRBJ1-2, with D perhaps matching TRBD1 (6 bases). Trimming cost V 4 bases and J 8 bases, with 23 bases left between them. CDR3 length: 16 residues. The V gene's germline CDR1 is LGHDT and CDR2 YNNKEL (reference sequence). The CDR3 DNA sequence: TGTGCCAGCAGCCCCAGGGGACCTACTATGGGTGGAGGCTACACCTTC. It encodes CASSPRGPTMGGGYTF.

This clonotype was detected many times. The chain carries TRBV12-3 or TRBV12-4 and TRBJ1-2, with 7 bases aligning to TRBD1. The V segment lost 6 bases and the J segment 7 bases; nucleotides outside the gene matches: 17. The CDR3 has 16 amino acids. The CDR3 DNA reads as TGTGCCAGCAGCCTTTGGACAGGAGCAGATTCGGGTGGCTACACCTTC. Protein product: CASSLWTGADSGGYTF.

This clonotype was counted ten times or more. The DNA of the CDR3 is TGCGCCAGCAGCCAAGATTCCCAGGGCTACAATGAGCAGTTCTTC. Residues: CASSQDSQGYNEQFF. The V call is TRBV4-3, the J call TRBJ2-1, with D perhaps TRBD1 (5 bases). Germline V gives CDR1 LGHNA, CDR2 YSLEER. This CDR3 has 15 amino acids. V was shortened by 0 bases and J by 3 bases, with 9 bases between the two germline ends.

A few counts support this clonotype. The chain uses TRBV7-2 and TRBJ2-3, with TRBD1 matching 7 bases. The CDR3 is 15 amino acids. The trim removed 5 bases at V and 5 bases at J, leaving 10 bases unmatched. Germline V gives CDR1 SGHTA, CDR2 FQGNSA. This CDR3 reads CASSVLQGIGDTQYF. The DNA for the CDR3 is TGTGCCAGCAGCGTCCTACAGGGGATAGGAGATACGCAGTATTTT.

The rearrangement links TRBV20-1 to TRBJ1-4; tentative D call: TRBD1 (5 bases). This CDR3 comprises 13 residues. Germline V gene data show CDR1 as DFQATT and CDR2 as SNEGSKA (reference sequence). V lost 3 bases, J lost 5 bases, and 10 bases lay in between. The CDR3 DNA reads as TGCAGTGCTAGCCAGGGACCGAATGAAAAACTGTTTTTT. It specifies CSASQGPNEKLFF.

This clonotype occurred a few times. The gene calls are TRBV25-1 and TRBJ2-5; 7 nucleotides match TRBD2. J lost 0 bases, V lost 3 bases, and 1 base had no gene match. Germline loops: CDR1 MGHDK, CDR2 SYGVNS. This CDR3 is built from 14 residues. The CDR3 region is CASSERGYQETQYF. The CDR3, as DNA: TGTGCCAGCAGTGAGCGGGGGTACCAAGAGACCCAGTACTTC.

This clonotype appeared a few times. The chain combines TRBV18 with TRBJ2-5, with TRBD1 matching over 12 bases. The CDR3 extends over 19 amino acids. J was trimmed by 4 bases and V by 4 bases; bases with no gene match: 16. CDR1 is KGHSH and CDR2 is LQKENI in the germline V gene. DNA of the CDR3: TGTGCCAGCTCACGTAAAGTCCCGGGACAGGGGGCAATCGGAGAGACCCAGTACTTC. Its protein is CASSRKVPGQGAIGETQYF. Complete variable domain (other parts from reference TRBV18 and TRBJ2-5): NAGVMQNPRHLVRRRGQEARLRCSPMKGHSHVYWYRQLPEEGLKFMVYLQKENIIDESGMPKERFSAEFPKEGPSILRIQQVVRGDSAAYFCASSRKVPGQGAIGETQYFGPGTRLLVL.

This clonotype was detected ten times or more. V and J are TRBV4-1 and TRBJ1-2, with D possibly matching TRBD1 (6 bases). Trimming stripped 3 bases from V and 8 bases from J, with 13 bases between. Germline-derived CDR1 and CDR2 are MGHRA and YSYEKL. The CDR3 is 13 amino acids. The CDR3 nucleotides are TGCGCCAGCAGCCAGCCGGGGGGCCGCGGCTACACCTTC. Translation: CASSQPGGRGYTF.

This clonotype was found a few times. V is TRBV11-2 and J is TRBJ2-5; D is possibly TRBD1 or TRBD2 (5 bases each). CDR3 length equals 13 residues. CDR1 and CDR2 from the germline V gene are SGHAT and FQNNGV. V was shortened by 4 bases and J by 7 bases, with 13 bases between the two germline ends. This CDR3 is CASSSGPKGTQYF. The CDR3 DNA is TGTGCCAGCAGCTCGGGGCCAAAAGGGACCCAGTACTTC.

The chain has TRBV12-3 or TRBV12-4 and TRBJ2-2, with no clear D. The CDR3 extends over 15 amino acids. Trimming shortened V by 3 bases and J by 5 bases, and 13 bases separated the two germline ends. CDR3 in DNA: TGTGCCAGCAGTTTTGGGGTAGCAGGTACCGGGGAGCTGTTTTTT. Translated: CASSFGVAGTGELFF.

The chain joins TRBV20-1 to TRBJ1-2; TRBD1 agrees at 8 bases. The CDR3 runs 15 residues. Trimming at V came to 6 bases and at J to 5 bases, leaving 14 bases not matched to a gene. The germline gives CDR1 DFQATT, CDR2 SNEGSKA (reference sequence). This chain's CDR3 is CSAPDRDSLSYGYTF. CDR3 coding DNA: TGCAGTGCCCCGGACAGGGACAGCCTTTCATATGGCTACACCTTC.

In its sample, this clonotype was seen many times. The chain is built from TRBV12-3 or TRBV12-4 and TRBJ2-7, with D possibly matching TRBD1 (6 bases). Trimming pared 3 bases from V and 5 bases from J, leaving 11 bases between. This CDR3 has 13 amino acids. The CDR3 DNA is TGTGCCAGCAGTTTTACAGGGTTCCACGAGCAGTACTTC. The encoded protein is CASSFTGFHEQYF.

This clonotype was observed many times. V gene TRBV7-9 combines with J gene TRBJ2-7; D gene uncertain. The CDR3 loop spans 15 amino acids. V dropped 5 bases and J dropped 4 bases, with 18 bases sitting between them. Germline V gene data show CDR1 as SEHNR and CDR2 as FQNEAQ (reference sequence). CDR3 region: CASSRGPLESYEQYF. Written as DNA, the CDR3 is TGTGCCAGCAGCCGAGGACCCCTGGAATCATACGAGCAGTACTTC. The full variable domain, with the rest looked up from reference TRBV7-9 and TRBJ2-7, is DTGVSQNPRHKITKRGQNVTFRCDPISEHNRLYWYRQTLGQGPEFLTYFQNEAQLEKSRLLSDRFSAERPKGSFSTLEIQRTEQGDSAMYLCASSRGPLESYEQYFGPGTRLTVT.

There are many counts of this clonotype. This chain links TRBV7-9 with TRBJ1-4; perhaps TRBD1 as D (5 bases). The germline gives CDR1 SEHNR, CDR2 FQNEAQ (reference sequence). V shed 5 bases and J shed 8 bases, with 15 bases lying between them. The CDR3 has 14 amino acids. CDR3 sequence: CASSRLGVGEKLFF. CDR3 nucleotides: TGTGCCAGCAGCCGCCTAGGGGTTGGGGAAAAACTGTTTTTT. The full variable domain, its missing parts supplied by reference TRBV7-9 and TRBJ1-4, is DTGVSQNPRHKITKRGQNVTFRCDPISEHNRLYWYRQTLGQGPEFLTYFQNEAQLEKSRLLSDRFSAERPKGSFSTLEIQRTEQGDSAMYLCASSRLGVGEKLFFGSGTQLSVL.

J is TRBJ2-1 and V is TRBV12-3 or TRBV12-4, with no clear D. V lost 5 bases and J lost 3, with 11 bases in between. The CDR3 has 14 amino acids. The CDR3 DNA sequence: TGTGCCAGCAGTCCCCAACCGGTCTACAATGAGCAGTTCTTC. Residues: CASSPQPVYNEQFF.

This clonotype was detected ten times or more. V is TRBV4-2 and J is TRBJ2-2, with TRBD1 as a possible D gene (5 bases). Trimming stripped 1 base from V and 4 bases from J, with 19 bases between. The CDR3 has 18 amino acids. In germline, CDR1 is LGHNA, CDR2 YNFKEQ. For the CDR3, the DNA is TGTGCCAGCAGCCAAGTTCAAACAGGCACAAGGTTCACCGGGGAGCTGTTTTTT. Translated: CASSQVQTGTRFTGELFF.

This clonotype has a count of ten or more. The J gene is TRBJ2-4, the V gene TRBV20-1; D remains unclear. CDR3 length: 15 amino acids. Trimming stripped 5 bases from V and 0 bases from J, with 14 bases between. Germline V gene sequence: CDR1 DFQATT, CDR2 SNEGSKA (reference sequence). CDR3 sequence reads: CSAGPQATAKNIQYF. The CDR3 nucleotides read TGCAGTGCTGGGCCCCAAGCGACAGCCAAAAACATTCAGTACTTC.

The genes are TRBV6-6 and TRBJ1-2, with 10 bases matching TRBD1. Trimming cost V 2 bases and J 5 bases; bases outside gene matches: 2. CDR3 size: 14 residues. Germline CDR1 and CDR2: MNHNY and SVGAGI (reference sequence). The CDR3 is CASSYRDRGYGYTF. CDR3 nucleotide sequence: TGTGCCAGCAGTTACCGGGACAGGGGATATGGCTACACCTTC.

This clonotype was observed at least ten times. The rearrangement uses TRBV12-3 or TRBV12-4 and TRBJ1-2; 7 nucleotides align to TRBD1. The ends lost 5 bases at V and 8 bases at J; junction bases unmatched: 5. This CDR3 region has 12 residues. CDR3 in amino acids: CASSRQGPGYTF. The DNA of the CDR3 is TGTGCCAGCAGTCGACAGGGTCCGGGCTACACCTTC.

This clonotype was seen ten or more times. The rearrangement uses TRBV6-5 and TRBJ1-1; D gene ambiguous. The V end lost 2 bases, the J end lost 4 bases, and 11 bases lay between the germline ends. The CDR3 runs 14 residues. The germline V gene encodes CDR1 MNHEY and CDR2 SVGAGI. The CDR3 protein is CASSYRGDGTEAFF. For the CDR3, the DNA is TGTGCCAGCAGTTACCGGGGAGATGGCACTGAAGCTTTCTTT.

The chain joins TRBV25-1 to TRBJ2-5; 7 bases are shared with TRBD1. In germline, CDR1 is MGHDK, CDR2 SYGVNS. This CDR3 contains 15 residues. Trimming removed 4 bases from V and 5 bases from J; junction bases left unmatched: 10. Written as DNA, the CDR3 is TGTGCCAGCAGTGCCCGACAGGGCCGGCGGGAGACCCAGTACTTC. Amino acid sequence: CASSARQGRRETQYF.

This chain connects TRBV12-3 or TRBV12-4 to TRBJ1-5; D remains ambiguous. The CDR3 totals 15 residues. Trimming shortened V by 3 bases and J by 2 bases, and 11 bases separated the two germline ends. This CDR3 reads CASSFGGGGNQPQHF. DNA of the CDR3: TGTGCCAGCAGTTTTGGTGGCGGGGGCAATCAGCCCCAGCATTTT.

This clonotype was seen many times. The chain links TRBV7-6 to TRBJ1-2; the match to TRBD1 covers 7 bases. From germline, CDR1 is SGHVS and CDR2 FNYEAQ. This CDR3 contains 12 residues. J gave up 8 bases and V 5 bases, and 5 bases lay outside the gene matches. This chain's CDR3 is CASSPTGIGYTF. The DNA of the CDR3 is TGTGCCAGCAGCCCGACAGGGATCGGCTACACCTTC.

The CDR3 here is CSTSRGTQPQHF. CDR3 in DNA: TGCAGTACGTCGCGGGGGACTCAGCCCCAGCATTTT. J is TRBJ1-5 and V is TRBV20-1; D may be TRBD1 (5 bases). Trimming took 8 bases from V and 6 from J, leaving 14 bases between them. Germline V gene data show CDR1 as DFQATT and CDR2 as SNEGSKA (reference sequence). The CDR3 consists of 12 residues.

This chain's CDR3 is CASRKGTAPTNEKLFF. Written as DNA, the CDR3 is TGTGCCAGCAGAAAGGGGACAGCGCCAACTAATGAAAAACTGTTTTTT. The chain recombines TRBV11-2 with TRBJ1-4, with TRBD1 identical over 7 bases. Germline V gene data show CDR1 as SGHAT and CDR2 as FQNNGV. V was pared by 6 bases and J by 0 bases, with 7 bases of the junction left unmatched. This CDR3 region has 16 residues.

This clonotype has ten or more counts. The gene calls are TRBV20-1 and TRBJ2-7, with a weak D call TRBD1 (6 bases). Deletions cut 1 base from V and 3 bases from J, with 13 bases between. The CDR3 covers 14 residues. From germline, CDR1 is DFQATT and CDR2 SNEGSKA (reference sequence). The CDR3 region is CSARVEQGDYEQYV. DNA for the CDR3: TGCAGTGCTAGAGTGGAACAGGGCGACTACGAGCAGTACGTC.

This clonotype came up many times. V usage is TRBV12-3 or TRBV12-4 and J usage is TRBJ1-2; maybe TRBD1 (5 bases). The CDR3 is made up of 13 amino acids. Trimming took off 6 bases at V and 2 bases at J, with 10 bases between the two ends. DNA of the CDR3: TGTGCCAGCAGCTTGGGGCAGAACTATGGCTACACCTTC. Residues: CASSLGQNYGYTF.